Shown below are 32 T cell receptor beta chains from a single sample sequenced in a study of tumor and adjacent non-tumor tissue in lung cancer listed by TCRdb under 2018. RNA was isolated from bulk unsorted tissue, and RNA quality was assessed with a NanoDrop ND-1000 and an Agilent 2100. The library was made by multiplex PCR. Data came from an Illumina HiSeq 2500. TCRbeta libraries were built by three rounds of nested PCR using primers (Table S4), following protocols modified from ARM-PCR. Clones were called with MiXCR by TCRdb after fastp trimmed the public reads at Q25, and only in-frame beta chains were retained. All rows with the same CDR3 protein become a single entry with the most common DNA and genes. The sample table contains roughly 93,000 distinct CDR3 sequences; only one count was recorded for about 67% of them. Of the sample, about 16% is held by the ten largest clones. What was sequenced was lung tumor tissue. The receptors stem from a man between 60 and 70 years old with non-small cell lung cancer.

The chain combines TRBV20-1 with TRBJ1-5; D is perhaps TRBD1 (5 bases). The V end lost 1 base, the J end lost 6 bases, and 10 bases lay between the germline ends. Germline values: CDR1 DFQATT, CDR2 SNEGSKA (reference sequence). The CDR3 sequence is 13 residues long. CDR3 in DNA: TGCAGTGCTAGAGGCCAGGGATGTCAGCCCCAGCATTTT. The encoded protein is CSARGQGCQPQHF.

This clonotype counts as medium-sized. This chain uses TRBV11-1 with TRBJ1-6, with D hard to call. This CDR3 region has 13 residues. V was shortened by 3 bases and J by 7 bases, with 7 bases between the two germline ends. Germline V gene data show CDR1 as SGHAT and CDR2 as FQDESV (reference sequence). This chain's CDR3 is CASSFLGNSPLHF. CDR3 coding DNA: TGTGCCAGCAGCTTTTTGGGGAATTCACCCCTCCACTTT.

For this clonotype: The junction departs from the called germline gene at one end, perhaps through a read error. The chain recombines TRBV6-1 with TRBJ2-1; 7 bases align to TRBD2. Germline V CDR1 and CDR2: MNHNS, SASEGT. The CDR3 length is 14 residues. The CDR3 protein is CASSDLADFDEQIF. The CDR3 DNA sequence: TGTGCCAGCAGTGACCTAGCGGACTTCGATGAGCAGATCTTC.

As concerns this clonotype: As the CDR3 is not closed by the conserved phenylalanine or tryptophan, this likely results from a read error. The chain carries TRBV6-6 and TRBJ1-1; D is undetermined. The CDR3 consists of 15 residues. Germline V CDR1 and CDR2: MNHNY, SVGAGI (reference sequence). The CDR3 protein is CTSSYSAPTGTEAFL. CDR3 coding DNA: TGTACCAGCAGTTACTCAGCTCCCACGGGAACTGAAGCTTTCTTA.

Worth noting for this clonotype: Germline is not matched at one junction end, which may reflect a read error. The rearrangement joins TRBV11-2 to TRBJ2-3; D call uncertain. The CDR3 runs 13 residues. Germline V gene lookup returns CDR1 SGHAT and CDR2 FQNNGV. This CDR3 is CASSITSTDMQYF. In DNA, the CDR3 is TGTGCCAGCAGTATTACCAGCACAGATATGCAGTATTTT.

This clonotype was recorded only once. The CDR3 ends on some other residue instead of the conserved phenylalanine or tryptophan, so this is likely a read error. The V call is TRBV28, the J call TRBJ2-3; D perhaps matches TRBD2 (5 bases). Trimming took 6 bases from V and 4 from J, leaving 20 bases between them. Germline assignment: CDR1 MDHEN and CDR2 SYDVKM. The CDR3 loop spans 16 amino acids. CDR3 bases: TGTGCCAGCAGGGAATTCGGTGCAGGAGGTTCAGATACGCAGTATTTG. This translates into CASREFGAGGSDTQYL.

This clonotype was detected many times. V gene TRBV12-3 or TRBV12-4 combines with J gene TRBJ1-3, with TRBD1 matching over 7 bases. With 2 bases clipped from V and 0 bases from J, the junction kept 7 bases outside the gene matches. CDR3 length: 17 residues. The CDR3: CASSLTGQSRSGNTIYF. The DNA for the CDR3 is TGTGCCAGCAGTTTAACGGGACAGTCCCGCTCTGGAAACACCATATATTTT.

This clonotype was observed once. V usage is TRBV4-1 and J usage is TRBJ2-7; D not resolved. The CDR3 has 15 residues. Germline values: CDR1 MGHRA, CDR2 YSYEKL. V lost 7 bases, J lost 2 bases, and 18 bases lay in between. CDR3 DNA: TGCGCCAGCATCCTCACGGACGGGCCTACCTACGAGCAGTACTTC. Translating gives CASILTDGPTYEQYF.

The chain links TRBV11-2 to TRBJ1-2; the match to TRBD1 covers 8 bases. The CDR3 contains 13 residues. J gave up 12 bases and V 5 bases, and 11 bases lay outside the gene matches. Germline V lookup: CDR1 SGHAT, CDR2 FQNNGV. The DNA of the CDR3 is TGTGCCAGCAGCCCAGGGGGCGACTATGGTAACACCTTC. Translated: CASSPGGDYGNTF.

The chain couples TRBV6-5 to TRBJ2-1; no definite D call. V lost 7 bases and J 13 bases, leaving 20 bases between the germline ends. Germline V gene lookup returns CDR1 MNHEY and CDR2 SVGAGI. The CDR3 loop spans 13 amino acids. The CDR3 coding sequence is TGTGCCAGCAAAGCTACAAACAAGGGAATACAGTTCTTC. Residues: CASKATNKGIQFF.

A remark on this clonotype: This clone may be a read error of a much larger clone one base away. The CDR3 carries no conserved terminal phenylalanine or tryptophan, so it likely arises from a read error. The chain is built from TRBV20-1 and TRBJ1-1; a weak D match, TRBD1 (5 bases). Germline loops: CDR1 DFQATT, CDR2 SNEGSKA (reference sequence). The CDR3 sequence is 15 residues long. The CDR3 region is CSARGLGGVGTEAFL. The CDR3 DNA reads as TGCAGTGCGAGAGGGTTGGGAGGGGTAGGCACTGAAGCTTTCCTT.

This clonotype occurred once. At one end the junction does not follow the germline gene, possibly because of a read error. The genes are TRBV6-2 or TRBV6-3 and TRBJ2-7; unclear D gene. The CDR3 is 13 amino acids. Germline-derived CDR1 and CDR2 are MNHEY and SVGEGT. CDR3 sequence: CASKCAGSYEQYF. CDR3 in DNA: TGTGCCAGCAAGTGCGCCGGGTCCTACGAGCAATACTTC.

This clonotype was seen a handful of times. This may arise from a read error, as a much more abundant clone is one base away. The chain couples TRBV10-3 to TRBJ2-5, with no clear D. The V gene's germline CDR1 is ENHRY and CDR2 SYGVKD. Trimming stripped 11 bases from V and 2 bases from J, with 12 bases between. The CDR3 length is 12 residues. Here the CDR3 DNA reads TGTGCCGTCGCCCTGCGGCAAGAGACCCAGTACTTC. Amino acids: CAVALRQETQYF.

Comments on this clonotype: An end of the junction does not agree with germline; a read error may underlie this. CDR3 residues: CVSSYSWQVANYGYAF. In nucleotides, the CDR3 is TGTGTCAGCAGTTACTCTTGGCAGGTCGCTAACTATGGCTACGCCTTC. The V and J genes are TRBV6-2 or TRBV6-3 and TRBJ1-2; no clear D. The length of the CDR3 is 16 residues. Per germline, CDR1 MNHEY and CDR2 SVGEGT.

The V call is TRBV12-5, the J call TRBJ1-1, with a possible D match to TRBD1 (6 bases). Trimming shortened V by 1 base and J by 5 bases, and 11 bases separated the two germline ends. The CDR3 loop spans 14 amino acids. In germline, CDR1 is LGHNT, CDR2 FRNRAP. The CDR3: CASGLAKGGTEAFF. DNA for the CDR3: TGTGCTAGTGGTTTGGCAAAGGGGGGGACTGAAGCTTTCTTT. Combining the CDR3 with reference TRBV12-5 and TRBJ1-1 gives the whole variable domain DARVTQTPRHKVTEMGQEVTMRCQPILGHNTVFWYRQTMMQGLELLAYFRNRAPLDDSGMPKDRFSAEMPDATLATLKIQPSEPRDSAVYFCASGLAKGGTEAFFGQGTRLTVV.

With regard to this clonotype: This CDR3 fails to terminate in the conserved phenylalanine or tryptophan, so it likely reflects a read error. J is TRBJ2-2 and V is TRBV6-6; TRBD1 aligns across 8 bases. CDR3 length: 19 amino acids. Germline CDR1 reads MNHNY; CDR2 reads SVGAGI (reference sequence). The CDR3 nucleotides read TGTGTCAGCAGACACCGTGGACAGGGCGTAGGCACGAACACCGGGGAGCTGTTTTAT. This encodes CVSRHRGQGVGTNTGELFY.

J is TRBJ1-6 and V is TRBV20-1; D is unresolved. The CDR3 has 16 amino acids. Trimming shortened V by 8 bases and J by 7 bases, and 24 bases separated the two germline ends. Germline V lookup: CDR1 DFQATT, CDR2 SNEGSKA (reference sequence). CDR3 in amino acids: CSFRDLEQFRNSPLHF. CDR3 nucleotides: TGCAGTTTTAGAGATCTCGAACAGTTTCGGAATTCACCCCTCCACTTT.

The chain carries TRBV24-1 and TRBJ2-1, with 8 nucleotides matching TRBD1. The CDR3 runs to 15 residues. Trimming took 2 bases from V and 9 from J; bases not matched to a gene: 8. The germline V gene has CDR1 KGHDR and CDR2 SFDVKD. CDR3 DNA sequence: TGTGCCACCAGTGATTCCGGGACAGGCCTCGGTGAGCAGTTCTTC. Protein product: CATSDSGTGLGEQFF.

There are a few counts of this clonotype. With a much larger clone just one base away, this may be a read error. The CDR3 loop reads CASRLIPGTEYQPQHF. CDR3 DNA: TGTGCCAGCAGATTAATCCCAGGGACGGAATATCAGCCCCAGCATTTT. J is TRBJ1-5 and V is TRBV6-6; weak D call: TRBD1 (5 bases). The CDR3 sequence is 16 residues long. V was cut by 6 bases and J by 5 bases, with 20 bases left in between. The germline CDR1 and CDR2 sequences are MNHNY and SVGAGI (reference sequence).

The sample holds a few counts of this clonotype. A much more abundant neighbour one base away suggests this may be a read error. The V and J genes are TRBV10-3 and TRBJ2-3, with D possibly being TRBD2 (7 bases). Germline V gene lookup returns CDR1 ENHRY and CDR2 SYGVKD. The CDR3 length is 15 residues. This CDR3 is CAISKSPQGGDTQYF. For the CDR3, the DNA is TGTGCCATCAGTAAGTCTCCACAGGGAGGGGATACGCAGTATTTT.

To note about this clonotype: It is likely a read error, because the conserved phenylalanine at the end of the CDR3 is missing. The CDR3 loop reads CASRTGTGDIEAFS. In nucleotides, the CDR3 is TGTGCCAGCAGAACCGGGACGGGGGACATTGAAGCTTTCTCT. V gene TRBV6-6 combines with J gene TRBJ1-1; D possibly corresponds to TRBD1 (6 bases). This CDR3 has 14 residues. V was pared by 6 bases and J by 7 bases, with 18 bases between. CDR1 is MNHNY, CDR2 SVGAGI, per germline (reference sequence).

Remarks on this clonotype: An end of the junction does not agree with germline; a read error may underlie this. The DNA of the CDR3 is TGTGCCAGCAGCCCCGGAACACGGGTTGGCCACACCTTC. Translating it yields CASSPGTRVGHTF. J is TRBJ1-2 and V is TRBV11-3, with unresolved D. The germline V gene encodes CDR1 SGHNT and CDR2 YENEEA. The CDR3 runs to 13 residues. The full variable domain, in which reference TRBV11-3 and TRBJ1-2 provide the parts outside the CDR3, is EAGVVQSPRYKIIEKKQPVAFWCNPISGHNTLYWYLQNLGQGPELLIRYENEEAVDDSQLPKDRFSAERLKGVDSTLKIQPAELGDSAVYLCASSPGTRVGHTFGSGTRLTVV.

This clonotype was recorded only once. This chain connects TRBV6-1 to TRBJ2-3; D is uncertain. The CDR3 spans 12 residues. Germline V gene data show CDR1 as MNHNS and CDR2 as SASEGT. V was pared by 2 bases and J by 12 bases, with 12 bases between. CDR3 DNA sequence: TGTGCCAGCAGTGAAAATAGAGGTACACAGTATTTT. This codes for CASSENRGTQYF.

This chain joins TRBV18 and TRBJ2-2; TRBD2 agrees at 9 bases. CDR1 is KGHSH, CDR2 LQKENI, per germline. CDR3 size: 17 residues. V shed 2 bases, J shed 1 base, and the junction held 5 bases outside the gene matches. Here the CDR3 DNA reads TGTGCCAGCTCACCATCCACTAGCGGGTGGAACACCGGGGAGCTGTTTTTT. It yields the protein CASSPSTSGWNTGELFF.

About this clonotype: A junction end diverges from the germline sequence, so it may reflect a read error. J is TRBJ2-3 and V is TRBV6-5; D is unclear. This CDR3 spans 18 amino acids. Germline V gene sequence: CDR1 MNHEY, CDR2 SVGAGI. The CDR3 region is CANSSGSGLGTSTDTQYF. CDR3 nucleotides: TGTGCCAACAGTTCAGGATCCGGCCTGGGAACTAGCACAGATACGCAGTATTTT.

Details on this clonotype: The junction departs from the called germline gene at one end, perhaps through a read error. The chain employs TRBV4-2 and TRBJ1-4; weak D call: TRBD1 (6 bases). Germline V CDR1 and CDR2: LGHNA, YNFKEQ. The CDR3 runs to 21 residues. The DNA for the CDR3 is TGTGCCAGCAGCCAAGATCGACGGGGGACACGCGCGGGGAATACTAGTGAAAAACTGTTTTTT. Translated, it gives CASSQDRRGTRAGNTSEKLFF.

The sample holds many counts of this clonotype. This chain uses TRBV28 with TRBJ2-7, with 9 bases identical to TRBD2. V was clipped by 11 bases and J by 0 bases; unmatched bases: 8. The CDR3 has 14 residues. Germline lookup yields CDR1 MDHEN and CDR2 SYDVKM. In DNA, the CDR3 is TGTGCCTCCAGGACTAGCGTGAGCTCCTACGAGCAGTACTTC. It encodes CASRTSVSSYEQYF.

The chain uses TRBV20-1 and TRBJ1-1; no firm D call. V lost 5 bases and J 7 bases, leaving 11 bases between the germline ends. The germline V gene encodes CDR1 DFQATT and CDR2 SNEGSKA (reference sequence). The length of the CDR3 is 11 residues. The CDR3 nucleotides read TGCAGTGCTGAGGTGGCGAGTGAAGCTTTCTTT. Amino acid sequence: CSAEVASEAFF.

A word on this clonotype: This could be a read error, since a much larger clone is one nucleotide away. The gene calls are TRBV20-1 and TRBJ2-1; D call uncertain. From germline, CDR1 is DFQATT and CDR2 SNEGSKA (reference sequence). This CDR3 is built from 14 residues. The CDR3: CSVRGLAGVHEQFF. The CDR3 nucleotides are TGCAGTGTTAGAGGTTTAGCAGGCGTCCATGAGCAGTTCTTC.

Notes on this clonotype: The junction departs from the called germline gene at one end, perhaps through a read error. The chain has TRBV20-1 and TRBJ2-1, with D possibly being TRBD1 (6 bases). This CDR3 comprises 13 residues. Germline CDR1 DFQATT, CDR2 SNEGSKA (reference sequence). As DNA, the CDR3 is TGCAGTGCTATCCGGGACAAACAAAATGGGCAATCCTTC. Its translation is CSAIRDKQNGQSF.

About this clonotype itself: This clone may be a read error of a much larger clone one base away. V gene TRBV28 combines with J gene TRBJ2-1, with D perhaps matching TRBD2 (5 bases). The CDR3 is 16 residues long. In germline, CDR1 is MDHEN, CDR2 SYDVKM. V was pared by 6 bases and J by 7 bases, with 22 bases between. CDR3 protein: CASSHRVMWERNEQFF. As DNA, the CDR3 is TGTGCCAGCAGCCACCGAGTCATGTGGGAGAGGAATGAGCAGTTCTTC.

This clonotype was seen many times. V is TRBV10-2 and J is TRBJ2-5, with D perhaps matching TRBD2 (5 bases). CDR1 WSHSY and CDR2 SAAADI come from the germline V gene. This CDR3 is 18 amino acids long. Trimming took off 3 bases at V and 5 bases at J, with 25 bases between the two ends. For the CDR3, the DNA is TGCGCCAGCAGTGAATCGCCTAGCTTGATCGGGAAGCGGGAGACCCAGTACTTC. Translated: CASSESPSLIGKRETQYF.